The next 21 T cell receptor beta chains were all read from a single sample in a study of T cells in women clearing cervical HPV infection. TCRdb keeps only in-frame clones here, not all; method: immunoSEQ multiplex PCR. In total, the table holds more than 40,000 clones. Specimen: blood buffy coat. The receptors here all came from a woman aged 18-70 years with a cervical HPV16 infection that either progressed to CIN3+ or cleared (not recorded which).

About this clone itself: The read terminates 3 residues before the CDR3 end, so the remaining end is supplied by the germline J gene. The chain employs TRBV6-1 and TRBJ2-3; TRBD1 aligns across 8 bases. The CDR3 is 16 amino acids. Looked up from germline, CDR1 is MNHNS and CDR2 is SASEGT. CDR3 DNA (partial): TGTGCCAGCAGTGAAGCGTTTGGGACAGGACAAGAGACG. This sequence encodes CASSEAFGTGQET. The complete CDR3 sequence is CASSEAFGTGQETQYF.

On this clone itself: The CDR3 end is not reached by the read, which stops 3 residues before it; the germline J gene fills it in. The V and J genes are TRBV7-6 and TRBJ2-5, with 7 bases matching TRBD2. V lost 4 bases and J lost 1; bases outside the gene matches: 3. The CDR3 is 14 residues long. CDR1 is SGHVS, CDR2 FNYEAQ, per germline. Incomplete CDR3 DNA: TGTGCCAGCAGCTCCGGGGGGATCCAAGAGACC. Protein product: CASSSGGIQET. The entire CDR3 protein is CASSSGGIQETQYF.

Details on this clone: The read terminates 3 residues ahead of where the CDR3 ends, so the germline J gene completes it. The rearrangement uses TRBV7-9 and TRBJ1-1; a possible D gene is TRBD1 (6 bases). This CDR3 region has 14 residues. Germline-derived CDR1 and CDR2 are SEHNR and FQNEAQ (reference sequence). The CDR3 bases that were read are TGTGCCAGCAGCCTCACAGGGACCTCTTTGGAA. Translated: CASSLTGTSLE. The complete CDR3 sequence is CASSLTGTSLEAFF. The full variable domain, its missing parts supplied by reference TRBV7-9 and TRBJ1-1, is DTGVSQNPRHKITKRGQNVTFRCDPISEHNRLYWYRQTLGQGPEFLTYFQNEAQLEKSRLLSDRFSAERPKGSFSTLEIQRTEQGDSAMYLCASSLTGTSLEAFFGQGTRLTVV.

CDR3 DNA, as far as it was read: TGTGCCAGCAGCCCGACAGGCGCAGATACG. It encodes CASSPTGADT. The CDR3 as a whole reads CASSPTGADTQYF. This chain uses TRBV2 with TRBJ2-3; D possibly corresponds to TRBD1 (6 bases). The read ends 3 residues shy of where the CDR3 ends; the end is completed using the germline J gene. Germline CDR1 is SNHLY and CDR2 is FYNNEI. The germline V and J ends were trimmed by 6 bases and 4 bases, with 11 bases remaining between them. The CDR3 length is 13 residues.

With respect to this clone: The CDR3 extends 3 residues past the end of the read, so its final part is completed from the germline J gene. This chain uses TRBV2 with TRBJ1-5; a weak D match, TRBD1 (6 bases). CDR1 is SNHLY and CDR2 is FYNNEI in the germline V gene. The CDR3 contains 13 residues. V gave up 11 bases and J gave up 0 bases, with 11 bases separating them. CDR3 protein: CAAKGDSNQPQHF. The sequenced CDR3 bases are TGTGCCGCTAAGGGGGATAGCAATCAGCCC. The entire variable domain, with the rest obtained from reference TRBV2 and TRBJ1-5, is as follows: EPEVTQTPSHQVTQMGQEVILRCVPISNHLYFYWYRQILGQKVEFLVSFYNNEISEKSEIFDDQFSVERPDGSNFTLKIRSTKLEDSAMYFCAAKGDSNQPQHFGDGTRLSIL.

About this clone itself: Mismatch with germline at one junction end may stem from a read error. With the read ending 3 residues before the CDR3 end, the germline J gene is used to fill in that end. Other DNA sequences of this sample code for an identical CDR3. The rearrangement links TRBV10-3 to TRBJ1-3; D may be TRBD1 (6 bases). This CDR3 has 14 residues. CDR1 ENHRY and CDR2 SYGVKD come from the germline V gene. The DNA read from the CDR3 is TGTGCCATCAGTGGGACAGTCTCTGGAAACACG. This sequence encodes CAISGTVSGNT. The full CDR3 protein reads CAISGTVSGNTIYF.

Notes on this clone: The CDR3 is cut off 3 residues early in the read; its end comes from the germline J gene. Other DNA variants within this sample encode the same CDR3. The chain recombines TRBV5-1 with TRBJ1-3; no reliable D call. CDR1 is SGHRS and CDR2 is YFSETQ in the germline V gene. CDR3 size: 16 residues. Between the trimmed V and J ends, which lost 1 base and 0 bases, there was a span of 11 bases. The CDR3 bases that were read are TGCGCCAGCAGCTTGCAGCCGACATTCTCTGGAAACACC. Protein sequence: CASSLQPTFSGNT. The complete CDR3 protein is CASSLQPTFSGNTIYF.

As for this clone: Read data end 3 residues before the CDR3 end; the end is taken from the germline J gene. V gene TRBV5-1 combines with J gene TRBJ1-2; TRBD1 aligns across 9 bases. In germline, CDR1 is SGHRS, CDR2 YFSETQ. The CDR3 covers 14 residues. The CDR3 loop is CASSRDRDSYDYTF. CDR3 DNA (partial): TGCGCCAGCAGCCGGGACAGGGACTCCTACGAC.

Comment on this clone: The CDR3 end lies 3 residues beyond the end of the read and is filled in from the germline J gene. The chain recombines TRBV20-1 with TRBJ1-5, with D possibly TRBD1 on 5 matching bases. V lost 3 bases and J 3 bases, leaving 9 bases between the germline ends. This CDR3 spans 13 amino acids. Germline-derived CDR1 and CDR2 are DFQATT and SNEGSKA (reference sequence). The CDR3 region is CSASPGSNQPQHF. Incomplete CDR3 DNA: TGCAGTGCTAGCCCAGGGTCCAATCAGCCC.

For this clone: From the germline J gene comes the end of the CDR3, since the read stops 3 residues before it. The chain employs TRBV2 and TRBJ1-6, with no clear D. V lost 8 bases and J lost 10, with 12 bases in between. The germline V gene has CDR1 SNHLY and CDR2 FYNNEI. The CDR3 spans 12 residues. The CDR3 bases that were read are TGTGCCAGCTCGGGGTCTGGGTCACCC. Translating it yields CASSGSGSP. Given in full, the CDR3 is CASSGSGSPLHF.

Of note for this clone: The sequenced fragment ends 3 residues before the CDR3 boundary, so the rest is inferred from the germline J gene. The V and J genes are TRBV5-1 and TRBJ2-7; no clear D gene. The CDR3 covers 11 residues. V lost 4 bases to trimming and J lost 3 bases, with 5 bases between them. Per the germline V gene, CDR1 is SGHRS and CDR2 is YFSETQ. The part of the CDR3 DNA that was read is TGCGCCAGCAGCCACAACTACGAG. It encodes CASSHNYE. The complete CDR3 protein is CASSHNYEQYF.

A remark on this clone: The CDR3 end lies 3 residues beyond the end of the read and is filled in from the germline J gene. This chain uses TRBV2 with TRBJ1-3; 7 bases map to TRBD1. The CDR3 runs to 14 residues. The V gene's germline CDR1 is SNHLY and CDR2 FYNNEI. Losses at the gene ends were 6 bases for V and 4 bases for J; bases not matched to a gene: 6. CDR3 DNA (partial): TGTGCCAGCAGCCGACCGGGACAGGGAAACACC. It encodes CASSRPGQGNT. The whole CDR3 protein is CASSRPGQGNTIYF.

On this clone itself: The sequence runs out 3 residues before the end of the CDR3; the remainder is reconstructed from the germline J gene. The genes are TRBV6-1 and TRBJ2-5, with 7 bases fitting TRBD1. CDR1 and CDR2 (germline): MNHNS, SASEGT. The CDR3 totals 15 residues. V shed 3 bases and J 1 base; nucleotides not matched to a gene: 5. CDR3 bases read: TGTGCCAGCAGTGATGGGACAGAGTCCCAAGAGACC. Translating gives CASSDGTESQET. The entire CDR3 is CASSDGTESQETQYF.

Of note for this clone: The read ends 3 residues before the CDR3 terminus; that terminus is restored from the germline J gene. This chain connects TRBV11-2 to TRBJ1-1; tentatively, D is TRBD1 (6 bases). The CDR3 is 14 residues long. V lost 5 bases to trimming and J lost 4 bases, with 14 bases between them. Germline CDR1 and CDR2: SGHAT and FQNNGV. CDR3 bases read: TGTGCCAGCAGCCCGGGACATCAGTCCACTGAA. Its translation: CASSPGHQSTE. In full, the CDR3 reads CASSPGHQSTEAFF.

Points on this clone: The read ends 3 residues before the CDR3 terminus; that terminus is restored from the germline J gene. The chain recombines TRBV10-2 with TRBJ2-5; D remains ambiguous. The germline V and J ends were trimmed by 6 bases and 7 bases, with 21 bases remaining between them. This CDR3 comprises 15 residues. Germline CDR1 WSHSY, CDR2 SAAADI. CDR3 in amino acids: CASSAARPNFGTQYF. The part of the CDR3 DNA that was read is TGCGCCAGCAGCGCAGCCAGGCCGAACTTTGGGACC.

As for this clone: The CDR3 extends 3 residues past the end of the read, so its final part is completed from the germline J gene. The chain couples TRBV19 to TRBJ1-2; tentatively, D is TRBD1 (5 bases). Germline V lookup: CDR1 LNHDA, CDR2 SQIVND (reference sequence). The CDR3 totals 12 residues. CDR3 bases read: TGTGCCAGTAGTCCCGATCAGGGCGAC. It specifies CASSPDQGD. The complete CDR3 sequence is CASSPDQGDYTF. The whole variable domain, remainder taken from reference TRBV19 and TRBJ1-2, is DGGITQSPKYLFRKEGQNVTLSCEQNLNHDAMYWYRQDPGQGLRLIYYSQIVNDFQKGDIAEGYSVSREKKESFPLTVTSAQKNPTAFYLCASSPDQGDYTFGSGTRLTVV.

In regard to this clone: Read coverage stops 3 residues before the CDR3 terminus; the germline J gene supplies the remainder. This rearrangement joins TRBV6-1 to TRBJ1-5; 9 bases fit TRBD1. Germline CDR1 and CDR2: MNHNS and SASEGT. The length of the CDR3 is 14 residues. The V segment lost 4 bases and the J segment 4 bases; nucleotides outside the gene matches: 2. The CDR3 bases that were read are TGTGCCAGCAGTGGGGGACAGGGTAATCAGCCC. Translating it yields CASSGGQGNQP. The full CDR3 protein is CASSGGQGNQPQHF.

A word on this clone: With the read ending 3 residues before the CDR3 end, the germline J gene is used to fill in that end. The chain has TRBV24-1 and TRBJ2-5; 9 bases map to TRBD1. The CDR3 is 16 amino acids. CDR1 and CDR2 (germline): KGHDR, SFDVKD. V lost 3 bases, J lost 5 bases, and 9 bases stayed unmatched. The CDR3 loop is CATSDIPGQGPETQYF. The sequenced part of the CDR3 DNA is TGTGCCACCAGTGATATACCGGGACAGGGCCCCGAGACC.

About this clone itself: The CDR3 is cut off 3 residues early in the read; its end comes from the germline J gene. The chain combines TRBV10-3 with TRBJ2-6; 10 nucleotides agree with TRBD2. J was trimmed by 0 bases and V by 3 bases; bases with no gene match: 5. The CDR3 is 18 amino acids. CDR1 ENHRY and CDR2 SYGVKD come from the germline V gene. The CDR3 DNA, read in part, is TGTGCCATCAGTGACGGACTAGCGGAGAGCTCTGGGGCCAACGTC. This encodes CAISDGLAESSGANV. The CDR3 in full is CAISDGLAESSGANVLTF.

A note on this clone: The CDR3 is cut off 3 residues early in the read; its end comes from the germline J gene. The chain has TRBV27 and TRBJ1-6; D might be TRBD1 (6 bases). The CDR3 length is 16 residues. Trimming stripped 3 bases from V and 2 bases from J, with 11 bases between. Per germline, CDR1 MNHEY and CDR2 SMNVEV (reference sequence). The CDR3 sequence is CASSLTTGPYNSPLHF. The part of the CDR3 DNA that was read is TGTGCCAGCAGTTTGACAACAGGGCCCTATAATTCACCC.

Remarks on this clone: The junction does not match germline at one end; this may be a read error. The read ends 3 residues shy of where the CDR3 ends; the end is completed using the germline J gene. This same CDR3 is encoded by further DNA sequences in the sample. V is TRBV20-1 and J is TRBJ1-3; D possibly corresponds to TRBD1 (5 bases). This CDR3 spans 13 amino acids. From germline, CDR1 is DFQATT and CDR2 SNEGSKA (reference sequence). Incomplete CDR3 DNA: TGCAGTGCCCAAATGACAGTCGGAAACACA. It translates to CSAQMTVGNT. The full CDR3 protein reads CSAQMTVGNTIYF.